This entry lists 18 T cell receptor beta chains sequenced from one sample in a study of shared clonotypes between healthy human individuals. Generated by immunoSEQ multiplex PCR, the TCRdb table keeps only in-frame clones and is missing some. The table lists about 2 million clones, about 95% of them singletons, with about 0.13% in the top ten. The sample was naive CD4+ T cells sorted from blood. Subset here: CD45RA+ positively selected. The receptors originated from a young man in good health.

This clone was observed a single time. J is TRBJ2-6 and V is TRBV9; no firm D call. CDR1 and CDR2 from the germline V gene are SGDLS and YYNGEE. V was clipped by 3 bases and J by 0 bases, with 13 bases between them. The CDR3 sequence is 17 residues long. The CDR3 DNA sequence: TGTGCCAGCAGCGCAGACACTCGCCTCTCTGGGGCCAACGTCCTGACTTTC. Protein sequence: CASSADTRLSGANVLTF. Using reference TRBV9 and TRBJ2-6 for the parts outside the CDR3, the full variable domain is DSGVTQTPKHLITATGQRVTLRCSPRSGDLSVYWYQQSLDQGLQFLIQYYNGEERAKGNILERFSAQQFPDLHSELNLSSLELGDSALYFCASSADTRLSGANVLTFGAGSRLTVL.

The chain recombines TRBV30 with TRBJ2-3; 12 positions match TRBD2. This CDR3 contains 19 residues. Per the germline V gene, CDR1 is GTSNPN and CDR2 is SVGIG (reference sequence). With V trimmed by 0 bases and J by 0 bases, 10 bases remained unmatched. CDR3 sequence: CAWSVLRRTSGASTDTQYF. The CDR3 nucleotides read TGTGCCTGGAGTGTATTGAGGCGGACTAGCGGGGCTAGCACAGATACGCAGTATTTT. Drawing the rest from reference TRBV30 and TRBJ2-3, the complete variable domain is SQTIHQWPATLVQPVGSPLSLECTVEGTSNPNLYWYRQAAGRGLQLLFYSVGIGQISSEVPQNLSASRPQDRQFILSSKKLLLSDSGFYLCAWSVLRRTSGASTDTQYFGPGTRLTVL.

The chain couples TRBV21-1 to TRBJ2-7; no DNA check was done on the table's D call, TRBD1. TRBV21-1 is a pseudogene. CDR3 length: 16 amino acids. The CDR3 sequence: CASSRCRSFFTYEQYF. CDR3 sequence (DNA): TGTGCCAGCAGTCGATGCAGGTCCTTCTTCACCTACGAGCAGTACTTC.

The chain joins TRBV6-5 to TRBJ2-6; D possibly matches TRBD1 or TRBD2 (5 bases each). V lost 7 bases and J lost 0, with 10 bases in between. The germline V gene has CDR1 MNHEY and CDR2 SVGAGI. This CDR3 is built from 15 residues. The CDR3 DNA follows: TGTGCCAGCACTCCGGGGCCCTCTGGGGCCAACGTCCTGACTTTC. It codes for CASTPGPSGANVLTF.

CDR3 nucleotides: TGCGCCAGCAGCTTGGACGATCGGGGGTGGAATGAGCAGTTCTTC. Its protein is CASSLDDRGWNEQFF. The chain combines TRBV5-1 with TRBJ2-1; a weak D match, TRBD2 (6 bases). Trimming removed 0 bases from V and 7 bases from J, with 14 bases in between. CDR1 and CDR2 from the germline V gene are SGHRS and YFSETQ. CDR3 length: 15 amino acids.

V gene TRBV2 combines with J gene TRBJ1-2; TRBD1 agrees at 8 bases. CDR3 size: 14 residues. Germline lookup yields CDR1 SNHLY and CDR2 FYNNEI. After removal of 11 bases from V and 2 bases from J, the junction contained 10 bases not matched to a gene. This CDR3 is CACQGQGGNYGYTF. CDR3 DNA sequence: TGTGCCTGCCAAGGACAGGGTGGAAACTATGGCTACACCTTC. Complete variable domain (other parts from reference TRBV2 and TRBJ1-2): EPEVTQTPSHQVTQMGQEVILRCVPISNHLYFYWYRQILGQKVEFLVSFYNNEISEKSEIFDDQFSVERPDGSNFTLKIRSTKLEDSAMYFCACQGQGGNYGYTFGSGTRLTVV.

The rearrangement joins TRBV28 to TRBJ1-2; a possible D gene is TRBD1 (6 bases). Deletions cut 3 bases from V and 1 base from J, with 12 bases between. Germline V gives CDR1 MDHEN, CDR2 SYDVKM. The CDR3 length is 15 residues. CDR3 DNA: TGTGCCAGCAGTTTGACGAACAGGGTTAACTATGGCTACACCTTC. Protein product: CASSLTNRVNYGYTF.

The chain recombines TRBV7-9 with TRBJ2-7; 16 bases line up with TRBD2. The CDR3 is 19 residues long. V lost 4 bases to trimming and J lost 3 bases; unmatched junction nucleotides: 12. Per germline, CDR1 SEHNR and CDR2 FQNEAQ (reference sequence). CDR3 loop: CASSSPMGLAGGINYEQYF. The CDR3 coding sequence is TGTGCCAGCAGCTCCCCAATGGGACTAGCGGGGGGGATAAACTACGAGCAGTACTTC.

The chain has TRBV5-1 and TRBJ1-6; D call uncertain. This CDR3 region has 15 residues. Trimming took off 4 bases at V and 5 bases at J, with 13 bases between the two ends. Germline V gene lookup returns CDR1 SGHRS and CDR2 YFSETQ. CDR3 protein: CASSPDVGHNSPLHF. CDR3 sequence (DNA): TGCGCCAGCAGCCCAGATGTGGGCCATAATTCACCCCTCCACTTT.

The rearrangement joins TRBV6-1 to TRBJ2-5; tentative D call: TRBD1 (6 bases). The CDR3 spans 12 residues. CDR1 and CDR2 from the germline V gene are MNHNS and SASEGT. Trimming removed 7 bases from V and 5 bases from J, with 11 bases in between. In DNA, the CDR3 is TGTGCCAGCACGTGGGGGCGGGAGACCCAGTACTTC. It encodes CASTWGRETQYF.

The chain carries TRBV5-1 and TRBJ1-2; perhaps TRBD1 as D (5 bases). Trimming pared 4 bases from V and 8 bases from J, leaving 18 bases between. This CDR3 has 14 amino acids. Looked up from germline, CDR1 is SGHRS and CDR2 is YFSETQ. The CDR3 sequence is CASSGEAGRRGYTF. The CDR3 coding sequence is TGCGCCAGCAGCGGAGAGGCAGGGAGAAGAGGCTACACCTTC.

The chain couples TRBV7-2 to TRBJ2-7; TRBD2 matches at 11 bases. Germline CDR1 is SGHTA and CDR2 is FQGNSA. This CDR3 has 16 residues. V lost 6 bases and J lost 6; bases outside the gene matches: 13. CDR3 in DNA: TGTGCCAGCAGTCGAGCCGGGACTAGCGGTACCTCCGAGCAGTACTTC. It translates to CASSRAGTSGTSEQYF.

Regarding this clone: Possible read error: a much larger clone is one base away. The genes are TRBV7-2 and TRBJ2-7; D gene ambiguous. V lost 4 bases and J lost 1, with 5 bases in between. The length of the CDR3 is 12 residues. CDR1 and CDR2 (germline): SGHTA, FQGNSA. The chain's CDR3 is CASSSLSYEQYF. The CDR3 DNA follows: TGTGCCAGCAGCTCCTTATCCTACGAGCAGTACTTC. Drawing the rest from reference TRBV7-2 and TRBJ2-7, the complete variable domain is GAGVSQSPSNKVTEKGKDVELRCDPISGHTALYWYRQSLGQGLEFLIYFQGNSAPDKSGLPSDRFSAERTGGSVSTLTIQRTQQEDSAVYLCASSSLSYEQYFGPGTRLTVT.

The chain recombines TRBV21-1 with TRBJ2-7; the table calls TRBD2, which could not be checked here. TRBV21-1 is given as a pseudogene. This CDR3 spans 14 amino acids. This chain's CDR3 is CASSKLAGAYEQYF. The CDR3 nucleotides read TGTGCCAGCAGCAAACTAGCGGGAGCGTACGAGCAGTACTTC.

This clone was counted a single time. The V gene is TRBV4-1, the J gene TRBJ2-5; D is possibly TRBD1 or TRBD2 (7 bases each). The CDR3 has 15 amino acids. The V gene lost 4 bases and the J gene lost 5 bases, with 17 bases spanning the gap. CDR1 and CDR2 from the germline V gene are MGHRA and YSYEKL. CDR3 amino acids: CASSPQAGGGETQYF. The CDR3 DNA is TGCGCCAGCAGCCCCCAGGCAGGGGGGGGTGAGACCCAGTACTTC.

V is TRBV9 and J is TRBJ2-1; 9 bases fit TRBD2. The junction had 10 bases not matched to a gene; V was cut back by 4 bases and J by 5 bases. The CDR3 length is 16 residues. CDR1 and CDR2 from the germline V gene are SGDLS and YYNGEE. The CDR3 DNA follows: TGTGCCAGCAGCCCGCCCGGGCTAGCGGGAAACAATGAGCAGTTCTTC. This encodes CASSPPGLAGNNEQFF.

This clone is a singleton in its sample. The J gene is TRBJ2-1, the V gene TRBV9; D is uncertain. Germline CDR1 is SGDLS and CDR2 is YYNGEE. This CDR3 is 15 amino acids long. V lost 4 bases and J lost 2, with 13 bases in between. The CDR3, as DNA: TGTGCCAGCAGCCCCCGGACCACTACCTACAATGAGCAGTTCTTC. Its protein product is CASSPRTTTYNEQFF.

V usage is TRBV10-3 and J usage is TRBJ1-6; TRBD1 agrees at 9 bases. CDR1 is ENHRY, CDR2 SYGVKD, per germline. CDR3 length equals 15 residues. The V gene end was trimmed by 9 bases and the J gene end by 9 bases; junction bases not matched to a gene: 12. The CDR3 DNA is TGTGCCATTGGACCGGGACAGGGAGTCGGTTCACCCCTCCACTTT. The encoded protein is CAIGPGQGVGSPLHF.